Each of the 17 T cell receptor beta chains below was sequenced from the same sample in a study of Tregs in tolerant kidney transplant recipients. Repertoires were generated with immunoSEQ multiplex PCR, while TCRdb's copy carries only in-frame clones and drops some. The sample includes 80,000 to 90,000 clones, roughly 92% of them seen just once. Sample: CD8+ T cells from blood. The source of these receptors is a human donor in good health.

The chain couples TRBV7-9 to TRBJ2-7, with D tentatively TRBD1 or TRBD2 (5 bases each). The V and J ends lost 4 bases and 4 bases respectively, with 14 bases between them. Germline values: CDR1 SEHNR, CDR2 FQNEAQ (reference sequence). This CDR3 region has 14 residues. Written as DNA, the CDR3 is TGTGCCAGCAGCTCATCTAAAGGGGAGTACGAGCAGTACTTC. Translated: CASSSSKGEYEQYF.

The CDR3 is CSVEEGLAGGVASSYNEQFF. CDR3 in DNA: TGCAGCGTTGAAGAAGGACTAGCGGGGGGCGTGGCCAGCTCCTACAATGAGCAGTTCTTC. J is TRBJ2-1 and V is TRBV29-1; 14 nucleotides match TRBD2. Germline CDR1 reads SQVTM; CDR2 reads ANQGSEA. The V segment lost 0 bases and the J segment 0 bases; nucleotides outside the gene matches: 10. The CDR3 spans 20 residues.

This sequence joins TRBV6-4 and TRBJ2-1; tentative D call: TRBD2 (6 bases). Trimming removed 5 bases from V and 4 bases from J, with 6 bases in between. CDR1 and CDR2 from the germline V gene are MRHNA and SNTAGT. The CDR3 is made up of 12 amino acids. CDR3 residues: CASSSGYNEQFF. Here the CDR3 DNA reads TGTGCCAGCAGTAGCGGGTACAATGAGCAGTTCTTC.

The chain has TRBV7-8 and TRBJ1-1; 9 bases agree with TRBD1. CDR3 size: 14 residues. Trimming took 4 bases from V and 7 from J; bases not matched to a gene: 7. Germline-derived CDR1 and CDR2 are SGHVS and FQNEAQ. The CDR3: CASSSITGGLEAFF. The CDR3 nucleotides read TGTGCCAGCAGCTCGATTACAGGGGGCCTTGAAGCTTTCTTT.

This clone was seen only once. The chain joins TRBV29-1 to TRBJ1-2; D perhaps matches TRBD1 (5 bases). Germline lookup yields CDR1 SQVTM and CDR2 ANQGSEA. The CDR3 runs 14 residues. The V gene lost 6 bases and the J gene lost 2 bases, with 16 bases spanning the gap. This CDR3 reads CSVRDPIPNYGYTF. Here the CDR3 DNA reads TGCAGCGTCCGGGACCCAATCCCCAACTATGGCTACACCTTC.

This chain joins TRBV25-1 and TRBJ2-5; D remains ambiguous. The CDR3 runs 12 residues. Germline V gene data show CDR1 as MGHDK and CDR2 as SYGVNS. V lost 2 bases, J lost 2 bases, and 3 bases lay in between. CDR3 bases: TGTGCCAGCAGTGAACCTCAAGAGACCCAGTACTTC. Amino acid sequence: CASSEPQETQYF.

CDR3 region: CASSLSGPGGGRINEQFF. CDR3 nucleotide sequence: TGTGCCAGCAGTTTATCGGGGCCTGGAGGGGGCAGGATCAATGAGCAGTTCTTC. The chain carries TRBV27 and TRBJ2-1; a weak D match, TRBD1 (7 bases). The CDR3 consists of 18 residues. V lost 0 bases, J lost 6 bases, and 21 bases lay in between. Germline V gene sequence: CDR1 MNHEY, CDR2 SMNVEV (reference sequence).

The CDR3 nucleotides are TGTGCCAGCAGTTCTTCAAGCGGGACACAAGACAATGAGCAGTTCTTC. Translated, it gives CASSSSSGTQDNEQFF. V gene TRBV27 combines with J gene TRBJ2-1; D possibly corresponds to TRBD2 (7 bases). Trimming cost V 4 bases and J 5 bases, with 18 bases left between them. Germline CDR1 and CDR2: MNHEY and SMNVEV (reference sequence). This CDR3 has 16 amino acids.

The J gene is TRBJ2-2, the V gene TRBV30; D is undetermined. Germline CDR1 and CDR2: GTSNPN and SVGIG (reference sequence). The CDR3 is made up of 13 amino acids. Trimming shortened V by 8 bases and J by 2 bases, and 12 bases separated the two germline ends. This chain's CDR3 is CAVYGVNTGELFF. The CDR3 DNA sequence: TGTGCCGTCTATGGGGTTAACACCGGGGAGCTGTTTTTT.

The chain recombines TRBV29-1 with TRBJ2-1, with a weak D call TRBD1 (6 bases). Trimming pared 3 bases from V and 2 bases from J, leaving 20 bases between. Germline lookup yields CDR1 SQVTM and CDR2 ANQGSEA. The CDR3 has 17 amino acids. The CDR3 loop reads CSVDSGPRGWTYNEQFF. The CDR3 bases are TGCAGCGTTGATAGTGGACCCAGGGGCTGGACCTACAATGAGCAGTTCTTC.

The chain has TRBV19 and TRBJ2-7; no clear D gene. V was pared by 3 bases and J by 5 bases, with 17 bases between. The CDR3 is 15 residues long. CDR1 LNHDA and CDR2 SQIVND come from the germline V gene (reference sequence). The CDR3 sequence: CASSIRAGLEHEQYF. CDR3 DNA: TGTGCCAGTAGTATTCGGGCAGGCTTGGAGCACGAGCAGTACTTC.

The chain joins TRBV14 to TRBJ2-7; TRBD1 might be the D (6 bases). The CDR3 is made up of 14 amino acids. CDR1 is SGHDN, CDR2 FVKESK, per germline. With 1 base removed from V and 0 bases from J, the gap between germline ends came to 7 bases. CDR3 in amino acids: CASSQGTASYEQYF. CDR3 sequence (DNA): TGTGCCAGCAGCCAAGGGACAGCCTCCTACGAGCAGTACTTC.

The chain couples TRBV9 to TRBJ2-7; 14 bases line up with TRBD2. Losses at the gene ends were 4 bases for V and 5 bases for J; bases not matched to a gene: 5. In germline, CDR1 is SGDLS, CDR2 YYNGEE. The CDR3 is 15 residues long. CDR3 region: CASSLGTSGGDEQYF. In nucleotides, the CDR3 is TGTGCCAGCAGCCTTGGGACTAGCGGGGGTGACGAGCAGTACTTC.

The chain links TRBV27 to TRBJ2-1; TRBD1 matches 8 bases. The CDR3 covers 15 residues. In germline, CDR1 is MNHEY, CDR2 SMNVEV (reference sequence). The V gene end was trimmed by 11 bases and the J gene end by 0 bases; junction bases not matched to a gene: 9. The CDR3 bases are TGTGCCGTATGTACCAGGGGGCCCTCCTACAATGAGCAGTTCTTC. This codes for CAVCTRGPSYNEQFF.

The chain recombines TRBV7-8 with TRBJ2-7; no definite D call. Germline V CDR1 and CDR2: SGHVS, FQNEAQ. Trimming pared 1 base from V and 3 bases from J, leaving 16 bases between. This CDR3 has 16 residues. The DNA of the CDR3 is TGTGCCAGCAGCTTAGTGGTAGGGCTAGGAGTCTACGAGCAGTACTTC. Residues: CASSLVVGLGVYEQYF.

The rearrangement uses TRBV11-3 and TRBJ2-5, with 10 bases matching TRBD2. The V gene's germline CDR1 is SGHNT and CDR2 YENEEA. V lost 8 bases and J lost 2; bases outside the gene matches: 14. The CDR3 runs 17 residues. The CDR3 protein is CASSNNLAGGPQETQYF. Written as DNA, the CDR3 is TGTGCCAGCTCAAACAACTTAGCGGGGGGACCTCAAGAGACCCAGTACTTC.

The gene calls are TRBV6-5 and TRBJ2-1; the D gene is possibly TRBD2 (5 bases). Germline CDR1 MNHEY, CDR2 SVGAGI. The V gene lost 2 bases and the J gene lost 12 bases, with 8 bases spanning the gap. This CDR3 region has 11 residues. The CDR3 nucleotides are TGTGCCAGCAGTTACCGCGGGTTGCAGTTCTTC. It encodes CASSYRGLQFF.